These T cell receptor beta chains were read from a single sample in a study of neoadjuvant anti-PD-1 for oral cavity cancer. Here immunoSEQ multiplex PCR was the method, and the copy in TCRdb shows in-frame clones only, minus some. The sample yields over 11,000 clones, approximately 73% seen once. The sequencing used PBMCs, collected after nivolumab (anti-PD-1) treatment. The receptor set was obtained from a person aged 40-85 years with oral cavity squamous cell carcinoma. Both conserved end residues are part of each CDR3. Size is stated for part of the rows, as once, few or many counts, or as a class when the clone is expanded.

clone_size,j_call,v_call,cdr3_aa
few,TRBJ2-7,TRBV6-1,CASNRLQGADEQYF
.,TRBJ1-1,TRBV5-1,CASSLGTATEAFF
.,TRBJ1-5,TRBV7-9,CASSRGIDQPQHF
few,TRBJ2-5,TRBV5-1,CASSLVGSEETQYF
.,TRBJ2-7,TRBV10-1,CASSDARVPTYEQYF
few,TRBJ2-1,TRBV11-2,CASSRPGSYNEQFF
few,TRBJ1-1,TRBV23-1,CASPVTGSGTEAFF
.,TRBJ2-1,TRBV9,CASSAAWSGFYNEQFF
once,TRBJ2-1,TRBV29-1,CSASGRAPGNEQFF
few,TRBJ1-2,TRBV28,CASSALYRVNYGYTF
.,TRBJ1-5,TRBV19,CASSPGQGQDQPQHF
.,TRBJ1-2,TRBV6-5,CASSSNYRGRGGYTF
.,TRBJ1-5,TRBV6-1,CASTGSNQPQHF
.,TRBJ1-1,TRBV19,CATIPESRGARSTEAFF